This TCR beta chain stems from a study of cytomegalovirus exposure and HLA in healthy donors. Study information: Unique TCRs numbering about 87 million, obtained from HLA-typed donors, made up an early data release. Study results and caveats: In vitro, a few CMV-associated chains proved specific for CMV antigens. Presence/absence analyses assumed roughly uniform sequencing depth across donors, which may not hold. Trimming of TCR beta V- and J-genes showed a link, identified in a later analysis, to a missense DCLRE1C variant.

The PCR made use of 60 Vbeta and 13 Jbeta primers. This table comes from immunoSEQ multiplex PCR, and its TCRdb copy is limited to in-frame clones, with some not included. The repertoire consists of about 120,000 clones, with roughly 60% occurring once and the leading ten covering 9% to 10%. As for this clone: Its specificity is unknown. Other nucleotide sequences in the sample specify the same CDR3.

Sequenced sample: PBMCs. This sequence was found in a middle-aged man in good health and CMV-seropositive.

DNA of the CDR3: TGTGCCAGCAGTGACGGCAGGTCGGTAGAGACCCAGTACTTC. It specifies CASSDGRSVETQYF. The chain couples TRBV2 to TRBJ2-5, with no clear D. The CDR3 runs 14 residues. With 3 bases removed from V and 4 bases from J, the gap between germline ends came to 12 bases. Germline loops: CDR1 SNHLY, CDR2 FYNNEI.